The clone carrying this TCR beta chain was seen a handful of times. Its antigen is still unknown. The data were obtained in a study of blood T cells in healthy people across ages. The second PCR ran about 6 to 11 cycles with a sample-barcoded 5' primer and J-beta primers. TCRdb re-analysed the 5' RACE reads in MiXCR, keeping a single row per CDR3 protein. The sample holds hundreds of thousands of distinct CDR3 sequences, 58% seen once. In germline, CDR1 is SGHAT, CDR2 FQNNGV. V dropped 4 bases and J dropped 1; count of bases not matched to a gene: 4. This CDR3 is built from 14 residues. Notes on the study in general: Possibly confounding the expanded clonotype changes was the fact that donor CMV status was unknown.

The source of this sequence is a man aged 30-40 years in good health. Sequencing was done on a sample of blood. This chain links TRBV11-2 with TRBJ2-7; 7 bases are a match to TRBD1. CDR3 region: CASSSQGFSYEQYF. As DNA, the CDR3 is TGTGCCAGCAGCTCACAGGGGTTTTCCTACGAGCAGTACTTC.